This TCR beta chain was identified during a study of PD-1 blockade in classical Hodgkin lymphoma. The study's findings and limits: Relapsed/refractory patients reportedly had lower baseline diversity than newly diagnosed patients. The study found complete responders had baseline diversity similar to newly diagnosed patients. What drove the repertoire differences, possibly disease activity or prior therapy, has not been defined.

The CDR3 runs 13 residues. Per germline, CDR1 LGHNA and CDR2 YNFKEQ. Trimming cost V 3 bases and J 8 bases, with 13 bases left between them. Autologous stem cell transplantation was followed by relapse in every patient, and brentuximab vedotin exposure varied. The best responses consisted of complete response, partial response or progressive disease. TCRdb's table, derived via immunoSEQ multiplex PCR, lists solely in-frame clones and lacks some. The sample gives some 46,000 clones, about three quarters of which show up once; roughly 22% is in the top ten. For this clone: The antigen remains undetermined.

This receptor was identified in a human donor with classical Hodgkin lymphoma. The chain joins TRBV4-2 to TRBJ1-2; D is possibly TRBD1 (6 bases). The sample was peripheral blood mononuclear cells (PBMCs), taken before the second cycle of nivolumab. The DNA for the CDR3 is TGTGCCAGCAGCCACCAAGACAGGTCGGGCTACACCTTC. Translating it yields CASSHQDRSGYTF.